Shown below are 18 T cell receptor beta chains from a single sample sequenced in a study of patients and donors after allogeneic stem cell transplantation (TCRdb year 2020). Libraries were made using RT-PCR. For sequencing, a NextSeq 550 was employed. TCRdb reanalyzed the raw reads on its own, using fastp at Q25 for trimming and MiXCR for clone calling, and kept in-frame beta chains. Rows merge per CDR3 protein into single entries with the most common DNA and genes. The sample data list 150,000 to 200,000 distinct CDR3 sequences, and about 29% of these were observed just once. The top ten clones comprise approximately 3.5% of the sample. Sequences were obtained from blood, either unsorted or a sorted T cell fraction (not recorded which). The receptors stem from a human donor who was either an allogeneic HSCT recipient or a stem cell or donor lymphocyte infusion donor (not recorded which). It is not recorded whose cells these are; they may come from a transplant donor.

This clonotype has more than one count but fewer than ten. The J gene is TRBJ1-5, the V gene TRBV4-1, with a possible D match to TRBD1 (5 bases). V gave up 4 bases and J gave up 7 bases, with 17 bases separating them. Germline CDR1 reads MGHRA; CDR2 reads YSYEKL. The CDR3 spans 15 residues. CDR3 in amino acids: CASSPWGDGGQPQHF. The CDR3 nucleotides are TGCGCCAGCAGCCCATGGGGGGATGGCGGGCAGCCCCAGCATTTT.

This clonotype has more than one count but fewer than ten. This chain's CDR3 is CASSQDQGGGRAFF. CDR3 nucleotide sequence: TGCGCCAGCAGCCAAGATCAGGGAGGGGGAAGAGCTTTCTTT. This chain links TRBV4-3 with TRBJ1-1, with D possibly being TRBD1 (6 bases). The CDR3 length is 14 residues. Germline-derived CDR1 and CDR2 are LGHNA and YSLEER. Trimming shortened V by 0 bases and J by 10 bases, and 15 bases separated the two germline ends.

This clonotype has just a few counts. The chain is built from TRBV12-3 or TRBV12-4 and TRBJ2-3, with D possibly being TRBD1 (5 bases). The CDR3 spans 16 residues. Trimming took off 1 base at V and 1 base at J, with 12 bases between the two ends. The CDR3 bases are TGTGCCAGCAGTTTAGGGGGCGGCTTTGGCACAGATACGCAGTATTTT. As protein: CASSLGGGFGTDTQYF.

This clonotype was observed many times. This rearrangement joins TRBV5-1 to TRBJ1-2; 10 nucleotides line up with TRBD1. The junction had 18 bases not matched to a gene; V was cut back by 2 bases and J by 8 bases. Germline V gives CDR1 SGHRS, CDR2 YFSETQ. This CDR3 has 18 amino acids. The CDR3 region is CASSLTGTGVRSSYGYTF. The CDR3 nucleotides are TGCGCCAGCAGCTTAACCGGGACAGGGGTAAGAAGCAGCTACGGCTACACCTTC.

The chain joins TRBV5-1 to TRBJ2-7, with unresolved D. The germline V and J ends were trimmed by 1 base and 5 bases, with 13 bases remaining between them. In germline, CDR1 is SGHRS, CDR2 YFSETQ. This CDR3 contains 14 residues. Here the CDR3 reads CASSLTALRDEQYF. CDR3 DNA sequence: TGCGCCAGCAGCTTGACAGCCCTAAGGGACGAGCAGTACTTC.

The CDR3 reads CASSGDFSGETQYF. In DNA, the CDR3 is TGTGCCAGCAGTGGGGACTTCTCCGGGGAGACCCAGTACTTC. V usage is TRBV2 and J usage is TRBJ2-5; possibly TRBD2 for D (6 bases). CDR3 length: 14 amino acids. Per the germline V gene, CDR1 is SNHLY and CDR2 is FYNNEI. Trimming took 4 bases from V and 5 from J, leaving 14 bases between them.

This rearrangement joins TRBV20-1 to TRBJ2-7, with 7 bases that match TRBD1. The CDR3 consists of 12 residues. V gave up 2 bases and J gave up 2 bases; unmatched junction bases: 0. Germline V gene data show CDR1 as DFQATT and CDR2 as SNEGSKA (reference sequence). The CDR3 DNA reads TGCAGTGCTAGACAGGGGGCCTACGAGCAGTACTTC. The encoded protein is CSARQGAYEQYF.

V and J are TRBV3-1 and TRBJ2-5, with 9 bases identical to TRBD2. Germline loops: CDR1 LGHDT, CDR2 YNNKEL (reference sequence). The V gene end was trimmed by 7 bases and the J gene end by 5 bases; junction bases not matched to a gene: 11. The CDR3 consists of 15 residues. The CDR3 spells CASTLWLAGMETQYF. DNA for the CDR3: TGTGCCAGCACCCTTTGGCTAGCGGGAATGGAGACCCAGTACTTC.

The gene calls are TRBV7-2 and TRBJ1-3; D gene unclear. Germline CDR1 and CDR2: SGHTA and FQGNSA. This CDR3 has 12 amino acids. The germline V and J ends were trimmed by 5 bases and 4 bases, with 6 bases remaining between them. The CDR3 DNA is TGTGCCAGCAGCATTCACGGAAACACCATATATTTT. The encoded protein is CASSIHGNTIYF.

There are a few counts of this clonotype. The chain couples TRBV10-3 to TRBJ2-7; perhaps TRBD1 as D (5 bases). Germline V gene lookup returns CDR1 ENHRY and CDR2 SYGVKD. V shed 3 bases and J shed 7 bases, with 13 bases lying between them. The CDR3 covers 13 residues. This chain's CDR3 is CAISEGQMEEQYF. In DNA, the CDR3 is TGTGCCATCAGTGAAGGACAAATGGAGGAGCAGTACTTC.

The DNA for the CDR3 is TGCGCCAGCAGCCAGGAAGGGGCGGCTAGCGGAAACTACGAGCAGTACTTC. Its translation: CASSQEGAASGNYEQYF. The chain joins TRBV4-3 to TRBJ2-7, with 7 bases fitting TRBD2. The CDR3 is 17 amino acids. The trim removed 3 bases at V and 3 bases at J, leaving 14 bases unmatched. Germline loops: CDR1 LGHNA, CDR2 YSLEER.

The chain joins TRBV7-8 to TRBJ1-5; maybe TRBD1 (6 bases). The CDR3 has 15 residues. CDR1 and CDR2 (germline): SGHVS, FQNEAQ. Between the trimmed V and J ends, which lost 3 bases and 1 base, there was a span of 10 bases. As DNA, the CDR3 is TGTGCCAGCAGCTTTAGTACAGGGAGCAATCAGCCCCAGCATTTT. This codes for CASSFSTGSNQPQHF.

This clonotype was seen more than once but under ten times. The chain carries TRBV20-1 and TRBJ2-1; D remains ambiguous. V lost 0 bases and J 9 bases, leaving 6 bases between the germline ends. This CDR3 is 11 amino acids long. Germline V gene lookup returns CDR1 DFQATT and CDR2 SNEGSKA (reference sequence). CDR3: CSAREVSEQFF. The CDR3 DNA is TGCAGTGCTAGAGAAGTGTCTGAGCAGTTCTTC.

The chain joins TRBV20-1 to TRBJ2-1, with 8 bases lining up with TRBD2. Germline V CDR1 and CDR2: DFQATT, SNEGSKA (reference sequence). V gave up 4 bases and J gave up 6 bases; unmatched junction bases: 8. This CDR3 comprises 14 residues. The CDR3 coding sequence is TGCAGTGCTACCAGCGGGAGAGCTCTCAATGAGCAGTTCTTC. This sequence encodes CSATSGRALNEQFF.

This rearrangement joins TRBV4-2 to TRBJ2-3, with D perhaps matching TRBD2 (6 bases). Germline V gene sequence: CDR1 LGHNA, CDR2 YNFKEQ. V was pared by 2 bases and J by 0 bases, with 12 bases between. The CDR3 has 16 residues. The CDR3 bases are TGTGCCAGCAGCCAATTTTCGACTAGTAGCACAGATACGCAGTATTTT. Amino acids: CASSQFSTSSTDTQYF.

This clonotype was picked up a small number of times. This chain connects TRBV20-1 to TRBJ1-2, with D possibly matching TRBD1 (5 bases). Germline V lookup: CDR1 DFQATT, CDR2 SNEGSKA (reference sequence). The CDR3 runs to 11 residues. The V gene lost 6 bases and the J gene lost 4 bases, with 9 bases spanning the gap. CDR3 nucleotide sequence: TGCAGTGCCGGGACCGGCTATGGCTACACCTTC. It codes for CSAGTGYGYTF.

This clonotype came up a few times. The chain has TRBV3-1 and TRBJ2-6; D unclear. V lost 3 bases and J 1 base, leaving 10 bases between the germline ends. CDR1 is LGHDT, CDR2 YNNKEL, per germline (reference sequence). The CDR3 is 16 residues long. The CDR3 sequence: CASSQGRFSGANVLTF. The DNA for the CDR3 is TGTGCCAGCAGCCAGGGCCGGTTTTCTGGGGCCAACGTCCTGACTTTC.

This clonotype was detected many times. This chain connects TRBV14 to TRBJ1-1; 9 bases line up with TRBD1. Trimming at V came to 0 bases and at J to 6 bases, leaving 8 bases not matched to a gene. The CDR3 is 16 amino acids. The V gene's germline CDR1 is SGHDN and CDR2 FVKESK. DNA for the CDR3: TGTGCCAGCAGCCAAGAGGTCGGGACAGGGTGGCCTGAAGCTTTCTTT. It is translated as CASSQEVGTGWPEAFF.